Listed below are T cell receptor beta chains from one sample, sequenced in a study of cytomegalovirus exposure and HLA in healthy donors. Only in-frame clones appear in the TCRdb table, and some are missing; sequencing was by immunoSEQ multiplex PCR. The repertoire holds roughly 86,000 clones, with 50% to 75% as singletons. Source material: PBMCs. The source is a man under 40 in good health and CMV-seronegative. Each CDR3 is given with its conserved first and last residue. The order of the fields is clone size, V gene, CDR3 protein. Clone size is shown for a subset of rows, as once, few, many or a class of expanded clone.

clone_size: .; v_call: TRBV30; cdr3_aa: CAWSVQGVVSKNIQYF
clone_size: few; v_call: TRBV30; cdr3_aa: CAWSTGTGYTF
clone_size: .; v_call: TRBV5-4; cdr3_aa: CASSWRTGGLYGYTF
clone_size: .; v_call: TRBV4-1; cdr3_aa: CASSEGGTGSYEQYF
clone_size: .; v_call: TRBV28; cdr3_aa: CATTGTVKNTEAFF
clone_size: few; v_call: TRBV13; cdr3_aa: CASSRGGAKNIQYF
clone_size: few; v_call: TRBV30; cdr3_aa: CAWSVTGGSSETQYF
clone_size: .; v_call: TRBV2; cdr3_aa: CASRTGTYNAGELFF
clone_size: .; v_call: TRBV2; cdr3_aa: CASLRIQGTEAFF
clone_size: .; v_call: TRBV11-3; cdr3_aa: CASSPGTGRSVKNIQYF
clone_size: .; v_call: TRBV7-8; cdr3_aa: CASSPTGGVSAFF
clone_size: .; v_call: TRBV7-3; cdr3_aa: CASSLGMIGGGGETQYF